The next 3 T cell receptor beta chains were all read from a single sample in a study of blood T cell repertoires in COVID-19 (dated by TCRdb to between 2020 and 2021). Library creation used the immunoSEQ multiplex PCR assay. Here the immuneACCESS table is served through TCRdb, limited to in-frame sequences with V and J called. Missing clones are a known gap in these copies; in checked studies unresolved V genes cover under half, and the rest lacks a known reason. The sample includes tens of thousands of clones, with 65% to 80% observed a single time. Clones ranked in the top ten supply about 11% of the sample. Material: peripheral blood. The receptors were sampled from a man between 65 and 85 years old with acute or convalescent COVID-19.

The chain's CDR3 is CASNTSGRCPPYEQYF. DNA of the CDR3: TGCGCCAGCAATACTAGCGGGAGATGTCCTCCCTACGAGCAGTACTTC. The chain is built from TRBV10-1 and TRBJ2-7; 11 positions match TRBD2. The CDR3 is made up of 16 amino acids. The germline V gene encodes CDR1 WNHNN and CDR2 SYGVQD (reference sequence). The junction had 10 bases not matched to a gene; V was cut back by 7 bases and J by 2 bases.

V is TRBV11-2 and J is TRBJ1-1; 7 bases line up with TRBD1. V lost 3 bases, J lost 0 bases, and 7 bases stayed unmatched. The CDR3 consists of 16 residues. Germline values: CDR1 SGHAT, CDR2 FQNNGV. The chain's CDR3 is CASSFGTVTLNTEAFF. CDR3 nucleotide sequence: TGTGCCAGCAGCTTTGGGACAGTCACCTTGAACACTGAAGCTTTCTTT.

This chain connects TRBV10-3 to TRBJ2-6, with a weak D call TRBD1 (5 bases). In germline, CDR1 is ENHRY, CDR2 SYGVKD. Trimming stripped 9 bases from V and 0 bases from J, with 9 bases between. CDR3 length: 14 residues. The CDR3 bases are TGTGCCATAGGACATAACTCTGGGGCCAACGTCCTGACTTTC. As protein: CAIGHNSGANVLTF.